This TCR beta chain was recovered during a study of blood T cell repertoires in COVID-19. The germline CDR1 and CDR2 sequences are LGHDT and YNNKEL (reference sequence). V lost 1 base to trimming and J lost 5 bases, with 14 bases between them. CDR3 length equals 15 residues. Some clones are missing from TCRdb's copy, which holds only in-frame ones; the method was immunoSEQ multiplex PCR. The data contain approximately 180,000 clones, approximately 85% of them seen just once; the ten biggest clones take up over 2.5%. This clone has only a few counts. Sample: peripheral blood. The TCR sequence derives from a man aged 55 to 69 with acute or convalescent COVID-19. V gene TRBV3-1 (or the pseudogene TRBV3-2) combines with J gene TRBJ1-1, with D perhaps matching TRBD1 (6 bases). As DNA, the CDR3 is TGTGCCAGCAGCCAAGTGGGGGCTATGGGTACTGAAGCTTTCTTT. Translated, it gives CASSQVGAMGTEAFF.